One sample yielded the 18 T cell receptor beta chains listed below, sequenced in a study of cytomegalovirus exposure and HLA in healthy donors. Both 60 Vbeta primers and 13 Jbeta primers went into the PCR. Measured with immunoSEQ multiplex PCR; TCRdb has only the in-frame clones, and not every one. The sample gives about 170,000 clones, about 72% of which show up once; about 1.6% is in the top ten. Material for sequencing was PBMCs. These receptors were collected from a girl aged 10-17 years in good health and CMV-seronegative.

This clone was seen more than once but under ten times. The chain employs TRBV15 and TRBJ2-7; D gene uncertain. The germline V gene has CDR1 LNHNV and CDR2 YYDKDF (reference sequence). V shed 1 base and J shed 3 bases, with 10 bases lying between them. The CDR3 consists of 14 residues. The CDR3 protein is CATSRGHSSYEQYF. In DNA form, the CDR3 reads TGTGCCACCAGCAGAGGACACTCGAGCTACGAGCAGTACTTC.

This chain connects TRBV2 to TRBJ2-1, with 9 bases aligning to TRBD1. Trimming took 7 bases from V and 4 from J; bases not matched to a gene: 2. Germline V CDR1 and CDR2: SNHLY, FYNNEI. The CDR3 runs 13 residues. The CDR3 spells CASTGTGYNEQFF. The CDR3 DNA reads TGTGCCAGCACCGGGACAGGGTACAATGAGCAGTTCTTC.

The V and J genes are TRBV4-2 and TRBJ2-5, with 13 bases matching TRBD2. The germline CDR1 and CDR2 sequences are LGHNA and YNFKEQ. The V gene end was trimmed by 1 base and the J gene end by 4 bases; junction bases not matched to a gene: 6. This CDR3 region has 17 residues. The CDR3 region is CASSQGLRTSGGETQYF. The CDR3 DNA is TGTGCCAGCAGCCAAGGGCTCCGGACTAGCGGGGGAGAGACCCAGTACTTC.

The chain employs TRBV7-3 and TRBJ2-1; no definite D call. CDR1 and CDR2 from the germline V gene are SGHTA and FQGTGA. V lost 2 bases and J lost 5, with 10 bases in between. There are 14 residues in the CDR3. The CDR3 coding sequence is TGTGCCAGCAGCTTAGGGCAGTACCACAATGAGCAGTTCTTC. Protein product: CASSLGQYHNEQFF. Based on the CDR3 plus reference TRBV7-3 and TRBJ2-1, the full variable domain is GAGVSQTPSNKVTEKGKYVELRCDPISGHTALYWYRQSLGQGPEFLIYFQGTGAADDSGLPNDRFFAVRPEGSVSTLKIQRTERGDSAVYLCASSLGQYHNEQFFGPGTRLTVL.

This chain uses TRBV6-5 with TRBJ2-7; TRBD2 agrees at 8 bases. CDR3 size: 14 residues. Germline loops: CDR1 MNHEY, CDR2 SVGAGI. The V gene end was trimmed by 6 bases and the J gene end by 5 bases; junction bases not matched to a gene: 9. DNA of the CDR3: TGTGCCAGCAGCCCGCTTCGGGGGGGCGACGAGCAGTACTTC. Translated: CASSPLRGGDEQYF.

CDR3 in amino acids: CASSVGEGEHYGYTF. CDR3 bases: TGTGCCAGCAGCGTAGGGGAGGGGGAGCATTATGGCTACACCTTC. This chain connects TRBV9 to TRBJ1-2, with a tentative D call TRBD1 (6 bases). The CDR3 runs to 15 residues. Germline V CDR1 and CDR2: SGDLS, YYNGEE. The V end was cut by 0 bases, the J end by 5 bases, with 14 bases between.

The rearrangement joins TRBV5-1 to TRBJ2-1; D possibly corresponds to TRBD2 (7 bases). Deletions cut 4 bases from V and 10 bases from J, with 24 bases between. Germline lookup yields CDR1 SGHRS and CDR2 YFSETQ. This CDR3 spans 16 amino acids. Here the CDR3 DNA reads TGCGCCAGCAGCGCACAGTGGGGGGGCCTCGGTGGAGAGCAGTTCTTC. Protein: CASSAQWGGLGGEQFF.

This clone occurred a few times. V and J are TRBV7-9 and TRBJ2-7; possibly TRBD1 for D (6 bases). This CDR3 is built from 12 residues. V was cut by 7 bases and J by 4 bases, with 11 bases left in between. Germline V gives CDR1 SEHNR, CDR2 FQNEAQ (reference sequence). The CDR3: CASTGQLYEQYF. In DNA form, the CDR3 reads TGTGCCAGCACCGGACAGCTATACGAGCAGTACTTC.

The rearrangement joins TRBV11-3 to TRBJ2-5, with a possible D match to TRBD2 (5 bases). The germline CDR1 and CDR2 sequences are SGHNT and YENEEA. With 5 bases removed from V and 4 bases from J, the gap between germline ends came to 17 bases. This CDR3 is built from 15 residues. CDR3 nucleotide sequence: TGTGCCAGCAGCACCTCGTCGGGGAGTTCAGAGACCCAGTACTTC. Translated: CASSTSSGSSETQYF. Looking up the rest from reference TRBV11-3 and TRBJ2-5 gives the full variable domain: EAGVVQSPRYKIIEKKQPVAFWCNPISGHNTLYWYLQNLGQGPELLIRYENEEAVDDSQLPKDRFSAERLKGVDSTLKIQPAELGDSAVYLCASSTSSGSSETQYFGPGTRLLVL.

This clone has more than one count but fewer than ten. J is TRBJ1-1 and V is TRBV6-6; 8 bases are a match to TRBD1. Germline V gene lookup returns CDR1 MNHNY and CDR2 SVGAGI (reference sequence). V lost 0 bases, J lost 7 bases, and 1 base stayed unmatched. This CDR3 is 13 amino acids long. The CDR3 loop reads CASSYSTGDEAFF. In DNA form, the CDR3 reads TGTGCCAGCAGTTACTCGACAGGGGATGAAGCTTTCTTT.

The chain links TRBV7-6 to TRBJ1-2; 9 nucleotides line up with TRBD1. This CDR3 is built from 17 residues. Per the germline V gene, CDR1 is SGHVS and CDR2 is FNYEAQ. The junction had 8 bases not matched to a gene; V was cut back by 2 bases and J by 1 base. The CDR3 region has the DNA TGTGCCAGCAGCTTAATCCTAAGACAGGGGGATAACTATGGCTACACCTTC. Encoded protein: CASSLILRQGDNYGYTF.

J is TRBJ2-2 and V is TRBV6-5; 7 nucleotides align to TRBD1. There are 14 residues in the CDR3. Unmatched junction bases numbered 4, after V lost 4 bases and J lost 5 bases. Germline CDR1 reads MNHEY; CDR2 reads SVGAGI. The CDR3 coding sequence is TGTGCCAGCAGTTCCGGGACAGTGACCGGGGAGCTGTTTTTT. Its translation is CASSSGTVTGELFF.

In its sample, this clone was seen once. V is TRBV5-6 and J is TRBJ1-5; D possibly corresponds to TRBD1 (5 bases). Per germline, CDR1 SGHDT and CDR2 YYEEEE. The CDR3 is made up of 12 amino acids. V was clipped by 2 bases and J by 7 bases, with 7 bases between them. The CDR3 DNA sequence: TGTGCCAGCAGCTTCGGGGGACAGCCCCAGCATTTT. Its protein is CASSFGGQPQHF. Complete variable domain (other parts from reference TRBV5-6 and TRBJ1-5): DAGVTQSPTHLIKTRGQQVTLRCSPKSGHDTVSWYQQALGQGPQFIFQYYEEEERQRGNFPDRFSGHQFPNYSSELNVNALLLGDSALYLCASSFGGQPQHFGDGTRLSIL.

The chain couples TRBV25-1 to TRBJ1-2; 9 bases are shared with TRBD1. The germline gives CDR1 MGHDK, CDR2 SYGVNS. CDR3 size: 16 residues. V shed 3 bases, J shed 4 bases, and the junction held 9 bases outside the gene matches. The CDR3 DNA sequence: TGTGCCAGCAGTGACCCCGGGACAGGGTTGTCCTATGGCTACACCTTC. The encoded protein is CASSDPGTGLSYGYTF.

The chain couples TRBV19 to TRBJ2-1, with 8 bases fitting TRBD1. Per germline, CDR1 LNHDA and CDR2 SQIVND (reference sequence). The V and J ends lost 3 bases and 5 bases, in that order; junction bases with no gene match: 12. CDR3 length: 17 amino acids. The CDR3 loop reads CASSIFRQGFVDNEQFF. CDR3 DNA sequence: TGTGCCAGTAGTATTTTCCGACAGGGGTTCGTTGACAATGAGCAGTTCTTC. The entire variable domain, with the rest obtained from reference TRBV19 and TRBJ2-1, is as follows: DGGITQSPKYLFRKEGQNVTLSCEQNLNHDAMYWYRQDPGQGLRLIYYSQIVNDFQKGDIAEGYSVSREKKESFPLTVTSAQKNPTAFYLCASSIFRQGFVDNEQFFGPGTRLTVL.

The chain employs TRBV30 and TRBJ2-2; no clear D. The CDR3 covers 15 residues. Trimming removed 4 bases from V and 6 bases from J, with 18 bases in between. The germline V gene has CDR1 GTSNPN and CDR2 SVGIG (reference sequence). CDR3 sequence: CAWTLSSTTAGELFF. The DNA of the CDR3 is TGTGCCTGGACCTTAAGTTCTACTACGGCCGGGGAGCTGTTTTTT.

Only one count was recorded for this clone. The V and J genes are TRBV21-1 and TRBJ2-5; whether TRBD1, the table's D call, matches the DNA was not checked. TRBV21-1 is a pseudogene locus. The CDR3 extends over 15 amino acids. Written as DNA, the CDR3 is TGTGCCAGCAGCAAAGCACCGACAGGGTCCGAGACCCAGTACTTC. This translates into CASSKAPTGSETQYF.

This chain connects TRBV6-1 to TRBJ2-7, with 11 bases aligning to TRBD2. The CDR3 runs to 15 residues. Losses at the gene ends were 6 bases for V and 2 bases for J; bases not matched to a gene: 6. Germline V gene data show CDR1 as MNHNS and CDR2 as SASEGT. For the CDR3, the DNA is TGTGCCAGCAGCCTACTAGCGGGGGCGACCTACGAGCAGTACTTC. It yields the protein CASSLLAGATYEQYF.